A single sample gave rise to the 5 T cell receptor beta chains below, sequenced in a study of cytomegalovirus exposure and HLA in healthy donors. 13 Jbeta primers and 60 Vbeta primers were used for the PCR. The protocol was immunoSEQ multiplex PCR, while the TCRdb copy is restricted to in-frame clones and leaves out a portion. Found here are roughly 180,000 clones, 70% to 80% of them singletons; the top ten hold less than 0.9%. The sequenced sample consisted of PBMCs. These receptors originate from a female donor in good health and CMV-seronegative.

The chain joins TRBV6-1 to TRBJ2-7, with D tentatively TRBD2 (7 bases). The V gene lost 8 bases and the J gene lost 0 bases, with 14 bases spanning the gap. Per germline, CDR1 MNHNS and CDR2 SASEGT. CDR3 length: 14 amino acids. The CDR3 coding sequence is TGTGCCAGCTCGGTAGGGGGGGCCTCCTACGAGCAGTACTTC. Protein sequence: CASSVGGASYEQYF.

The CDR3 DNA is TGTGCCAGCAGCGGACAGGGGCTAGGAACCGGGGAGCTGTTTTTT. It encodes CASSGQGLGTGELFF. The chain carries TRBV7-2 and TRBJ2-2; TRBD1 aligns across 9 bases. The CDR3 consists of 15 residues. CDR1 SGHTA and CDR2 FQGNSA come from the germline V gene. V gave up 5 bases and J gave up 5 bases; unmatched junction bases: 6.

The chain links TRBV6-1 to TRBJ2-5; TRBD2 might be the D (6 bases). CDR3 length equals 15 residues. Trimming removed 7 bases from V and 4 bases from J, with 19 bases in between. Per germline, CDR1 MNHNS and CDR2 SASEGT. The CDR3 loop reads CASTEGLPVPETQYF. The DNA for the CDR3 is TGTGCCAGCACTGAGGGACTGCCGGTACCAGAGACCCAGTACTTC.

The chain recombines TRBV4-2 with TRBJ2-4; 8 positions match TRBD1. V shed 4 bases and J 6 bases; nucleotides not matched to a gene: 8. CDR1 and CDR2 from the germline V gene are LGHNA and YNFKEQ. This CDR3 is 15 amino acids long. The CDR3 spells CASSPVTGGGNIQYF. The DNA for the CDR3 is TGTGCCAGCAGCCCAGTTACAGGGGGTGGAAACATTCAGTACTTC.

Comment on this clone: The junction shows a germline mismatch at one end, possibly a read error. The chain carries TRBV5-4 and TRBJ2-6; 7 bases map to TRBD1. CDR3 length: 13 residues. Germline-derived CDR1 and CDR2 are SGHNT and YYREEE (reference sequence). Here the CDR3 DNA reads TGTGCCAGCAGCTTTACAGGGGCCAACGGCCTGACTTTC. Translation gives CASSFTGANGLTF.